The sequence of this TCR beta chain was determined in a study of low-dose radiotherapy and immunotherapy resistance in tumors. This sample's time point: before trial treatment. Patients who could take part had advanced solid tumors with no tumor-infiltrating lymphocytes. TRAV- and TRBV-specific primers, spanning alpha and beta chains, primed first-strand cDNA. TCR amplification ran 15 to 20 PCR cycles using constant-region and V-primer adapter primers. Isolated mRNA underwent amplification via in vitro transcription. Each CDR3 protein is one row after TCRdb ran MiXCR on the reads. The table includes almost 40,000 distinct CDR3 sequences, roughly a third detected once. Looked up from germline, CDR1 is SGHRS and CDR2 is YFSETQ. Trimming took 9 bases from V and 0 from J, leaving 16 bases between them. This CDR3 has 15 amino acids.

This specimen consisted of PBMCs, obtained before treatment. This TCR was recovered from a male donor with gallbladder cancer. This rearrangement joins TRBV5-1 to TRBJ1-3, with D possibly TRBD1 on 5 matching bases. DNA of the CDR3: TGCGCCACCAGGGTGGGGCCTAGCTCTGGAAACACCATATATTTT. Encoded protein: CATRVGPSSGNTIYF.